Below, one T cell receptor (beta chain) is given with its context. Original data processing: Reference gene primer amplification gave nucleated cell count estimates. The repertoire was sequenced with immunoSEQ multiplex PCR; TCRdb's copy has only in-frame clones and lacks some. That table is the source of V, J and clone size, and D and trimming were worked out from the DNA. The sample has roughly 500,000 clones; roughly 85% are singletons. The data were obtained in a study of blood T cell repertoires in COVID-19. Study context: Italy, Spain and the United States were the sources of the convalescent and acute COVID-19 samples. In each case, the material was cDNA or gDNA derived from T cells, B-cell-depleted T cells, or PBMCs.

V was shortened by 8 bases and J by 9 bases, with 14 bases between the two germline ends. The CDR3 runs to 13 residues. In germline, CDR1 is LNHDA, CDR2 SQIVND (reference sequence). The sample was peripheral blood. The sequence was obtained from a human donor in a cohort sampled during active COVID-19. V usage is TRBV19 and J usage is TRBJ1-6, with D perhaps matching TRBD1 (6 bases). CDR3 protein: CASGDMESSPLHF. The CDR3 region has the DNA TGTGCCAGTGGGGACATGGAGAGTTCACCCCTCCACTTT.